These T cell receptor beta chains were read from a single sample in a study of T cell responses to AZD1222 COVID-19 vaccine. Measured with immunoSEQ multiplex PCR; TCRdb has only the in-frame clones, and not every one. The sample includes over 65,000 clones, about 86% of them seen just once. Source: peripheral blood, taken on day 0 of AZD1222 vaccination. Receptors originate from an adult in good health. The CDR3 runs from the conserved cysteine through the conserved F or W. A D gene is named only where the DNA matches it firmly. Where a row states a size, it is once, few, many or the class of an expanded clone; other rows omit it.

j_call	v_call	clone_size	d_call	cdr3_nt	cdr3_aa
TRBJ1-5	TRBV19	.	TRBD1	TGTGCCAGCTGTGGACAGGGAACCTATAGCAATCAGCCCCAGCATTTT	CASCGQGTYSNQPQHF
TRBJ2-5	TRBV27	once	.	TGTGCCAGCAGTTTATCAGTGACAGGAGAGACCCAGTACTTC	CASSLSVTGETQYF
TRBJ1-4	TRBV7-6	.	.	TGTGCCAGCAGCTTAGCAGGGGATAATGAAAAACTGTTTTTT	CASSLAGDNEKLFF
TRBJ1-2	TRBV18	few	TRBD1	TGTGCCAGCTTACCGGGACAGGCAGCTAACTATGGCTACACCTTC	CASLPGQAANYGYTF
TRBJ2-2	TRBV10-3	.	.	TGTGCCACCCGCAAACCCGACGCCGCCGGCACCGGGGAGCTGTTTTTT	CATRKPDAAGTGELFF
TRBJ1-5	TRBV19	.	.	TGTGCCAGTAAAAGGGAGCTGTGGGCTAGCAATCAGCCCCAGCATTTT	CASKRELWASNQPQHF
TRBJ2-3	TRBV5-1	.	TRBD2	TGCGCCAGCAGTGATCTAGCGGGAGCAGGAGATACGCAGTATTTT	CASSDLAGAGDTQYF
TRBJ2-3	TRBV4-3	.	.	TGCGCCAGCAGCCAAGGGACAAGGATGGGAGATACGCAGTATTTT	CASSQGTRMGDTQYF
TRBJ2-5	TRBV5-8	.	.	TGTGCCAGCAGCTTGGGAAGGAAGACCCAGTACTTC	CASSLGRKTQYF
TRBJ1-2	TRBV6-5	.	.	TGTGCCAGCAGTTACGGGGGAGTTGGAGGCTACACCTTC	CASSYGGVGGYTF
TRBJ1-6	TRBV7-8	.	TRBD1	TGTGCCAGCAGCTTTTACAGGGGGTCGAATTCACCCCTCCACTTT	CASSFYRGSNSPLHF
TRBJ2-7	TRBV19	once	TRBD1	TGTGCCAGTAGTCTAATGGGACAGGGGAGCGCCTACGAGCAGTACTTC	CASSLMGQGSAYEQYF
TRBJ2-5	TRBV7-8	.	.	TGTGCCAGCAGCCGGACCGAGCGGGAAGAGACCCAGTACTTC	CASSRTEREETQYF
TRBJ1-4	TRBV7-2	.	.	TGTGCCAGCAGCTTAGGCGGGACTAATGAAAAACTGTTTTTT	CASSLGGTNEKLFF
TRBJ2-1	TRBV6-2/TRBV6-3	.	.	TGTGCCAGCAGTTACCCCCCGGGGTCCAATGAGCAGTTCTTC	CASSYPPGSNEQFF
TRBJ1-4	TRBV5-1	.	.	TGCGCCAGCAGTGCGACGGCTAATGAAAAACTGTTTTTT	CASSATANEKLFF
TRBJ2-3	TRBV5-1	.	.	TGCGCCAGCAGCTTGGGGGACTCCCGGTTCACAGATACGCAGTATTTT	CASSLGDSRFTDTQYF
TRBJ1-5	TRBV27	.	.	TGTGCCAGCAGTCCACTCGGTGGGGGAGGGTATAGCAATCAGCCCCAGCATTTT	CASSPLGGGGYSNQPQHF
TRBJ2-7	TRBV5-5	.	TRBD1	TGTGCCAGCAGTAAAACAGGGGGGTCCGGATCCTACGAGCAGTACTTC	CASSKTGGSGSYEQYF
TRBJ1-1	TRBV6-5	.	TRBD1	TGTGCCAGCAGCCACAAACAGGGGGCGAACACTGAAGCTTTCTTT	CASSHKQGANTEAFF
TRBJ2-7	TRBV10-1	.	.	TGCGCCAGCAGTACCTTGACTGACACCCCCGAGCAGTACTTC	CASSTLTDTPEQYF
TRBJ1-1	TRBV4-2	.	.	TGTGCCAGCAGCCCCGACCCTTTATCGGGCCTGAACACTGAAGCTTTCTTT	CASSPDPLSGLNTEAFF
TRBJ2-7	TRBV4-3	.	.	TGCGCCAGCAGCCGCGAGCAGGGAACCTACGAGCAGTACTTC	CASSREQGTYEQYF
TRBJ1-1	TRBV4-1	.	TRBD1	TGCGCCAGCAGCCTGGGCCTCAGGGGGATACCCTCCGAAGCTTTCTTT	CASSLGLRGIPSEAFF
TRBJ1-2	TRBV5-1	.	.	TGCGCCAGCAGCTTGGGCAGTAACTATGGCTACACCTTC	CASSLGSNYGYTF
TRBJ2-7	TRBV28	.	.	TGTGCCAGCAGTTTATCCCCGGCAGGGAGTTACGAGCAGTACTTC	CASSLSPAGSYEQYF
TRBJ1-4	TRBV6-1	few	.	TGTGCCAGCAGTGAAGCAGGAAGAATCTTTTTTACTAATGAAAAACTGTTTTTT	CASSEAGRIFFTNEKLFF
TRBJ2-2	TRBV19	.	.	TGTGCCAGTTCCCGACAGAACACCGGGGAGCTGTTTTTT	CASSRQNTGELFF
TRBJ2-3	TRBV6-5	.	TRBD1	TGTGCCAGCAGGCCGGGACAGGGGTCTACAGATACGCAGTATTTT	CASRPGQGSTDTQYF
TRBJ1-5	TRBV19	.	.	TGTGCCAGTAGTATAGTTGGGGGGGCCGGCAATCAGCCCCAGCATTTT	CASSIVGGAGNQPQHF
TRBJ1-5	TRBV4-1	few	.	TGCGCCAGCAGCCAGCCAGGTAATCAGCCCCAGCATTTT	CASSQPGNQPQHF
TRBJ1-5	TRBV5-3	.	.	TGTGCCAGACCTGAGGGGCGCGCCAGGGCCCAGCATTTT	CARPEGRARAQHF
TRBJ1-2	TRBV27	.	.	TGTGCCAGCAGTTCCCGGACAGAGCTACCCTATGGCTACACCTTC	CASSSRTELPYGYTF
TRBJ1-5	TRBV19	.	.	TGTGCCAGTAGTATCCTATCGGAGAGCAATCAGCCCCAGCATTTT	CASSILSESNQPQHF
TRBJ1-2	TRBV30	.	.	TGTGCCTGGAGGGGTGGAGGGGGTAACTATGGCTACACCTTC	CAWRGGGGNYGYTF
TRBJ2-7	TRBV3-1/TRBV3-2	.	.	TGTGCCAGCAGCCAAGGGGGACCGGTATACGAGCAGTACTTC	CASSQGGPVYEQYF
TRBJ1-1	TRBV6-5	.	TRBD1	TGTGCCAGCATCCCGCCCCCACAGGGGAGTACTGAAGCTTTCTTT	CASIPPPQGSTEAFF
TRBJ1-4	TRBV6-6	.	.	TGTGCCAGCATTCCATCCGGGGGAGAAAAACTGTTTTTT	CASIPSGGEKLFF
TRBJ2-1	TRBV15	few	.	TGTGCCACCAGCAGAGAGGCAAGCTACAATGAGCAGTTCTTC	CATSREASYNEQFF
TRBJ1-6	TRBV6-6	.	.	TGTGCCAGCACCACCGGCGGTAATTCACCCCTCCACTTT	CASTTGGNSPLHF
TRBJ1-1	TRBV29-1	.	.	TGCAGCGTTGGGATGAACACTGAAGCTTTCTTT	CSVGMNTEAFF
TRBJ2-5	TRBV7-9	.	TRBD1	TGTGCCAGCAGCCGGGACAGAGCTCCACCGGAGACCCAGTACTTC	CASSRDRAPPETQYF
TRBJ2-3	TRBV27	.	TRBD2	TGTGCCAGCAGTTTAGGGATAGCGGGGGGCCCCCGGGAGTATTTT	CASSLGIAGGPREYF
TRBJ1-4	TRBV9	.	.	TGTGCCAGCAGCGTAGTTGGTGCAACTAATGAAAAACTGTTTTTT	CASSVVGATNEKLFF
TRBJ2-1	TRBV19	.	.	TGTGCCAGTAGTTCGGGATGGAATGAGCAGTTCTTC	CASSSGWNEQFF
TRBJ2-2	TRBV11-3	.	.	TGTGCCAGCACCGGGCAGACCGGGGAGCTGTTTTTT	CASTGQTGELFF
TRBJ1-1	TRBV5-1	.	.	TGCGCCAGCAGCCGGGACGGATTGGGCACTGAAGCTTTCTTT	CASSRDGLGTEAFF
TRBJ2-7	TRBV2	.	.	TGTGCCAGCAGTGAACCGTTTTTGTACGAGCAGTACTTC	CASSEPFLYEQYF
TRBJ2-3	TRBV5-5	once	TRBD2	TGTGCCAGCAGCCCCCCTAGCGGGGGGGCGGAAGATACGCAGTATTTT	CASSPPSGGAEDTQYF
TRBJ2-2	TRBV7-9	.	TRBD2	TGTGCCAGCAGGCGGGGGACCGGGGAGCTGTTTTTT	CASRRGTGELFF
TRBJ2-5	TRBV12-3/TRBV12-4	.	.	TGTGCCAGCAGTCGATTACAAGAGACCCAGTACTTC	CASSRLQETQYF
TRBJ2-3	TRBV10-1	.	TRBD1	TGCGCCAGCAGTATACAGGGGTCAAGAGATACGCAGTATTTT	CASSIQGSRDTQYF
TRBJ1-6	TRBV10-3	.	.	TGTGCCATCAGTGAGCCCCAAGTTAATTCACCCCTCCACTTT	CAISEPQVNSPLHF
TRBJ2-5	TRBV5-6	.	.	TGTGCCAGCAGCTTAACGGAGACCCAGTACTTC	CASSLTETQYF
TRBJ2-7	TRBV10-3	.	.	TGTGCCATCAGAAAAGATGGGGGAAACTCCTACGAGCAGTACTTC	CAIRKDGGNSYEQYF